Described below is a single T cell receptor (beta chain) sequence and its context. V was pared by 8 bases and J by 3 bases, with 8 bases of the junction left unmatched. The CDR3 runs 14 residues. Germline V gives CDR1 SGHTA, CDR2 FQGNSA. These data come from a study of CD8+ T cells in alopecia areata. Extracted from the samples, RNA was reverse transcribed into cDNA to serve as the sequencing template. Data came from immunoSEQ multiplex PCR; TCRdb stores just in-frame clones and leaves some out. The data show 55,000 to 75,000 clones, about half seen once. The sequences come from CD8+ T cells sorted from blood, collected at week 0. The chain has TRBV7-2 and TRBJ2-7; 9 nucleotides agree with TRBD1. The TCR sequence derives from a human donor with alopecia areata. The CDR3 reads CASGTGTGRYEQYF. The DNA for the CDR3 is TGTGCCAGCGGCACCGGGACAGGGCGCTACGAGCAGTACTTC.